The rows below give T cell receptor beta chains drawn from one sample of a study of T-cell memory formation after mild COVID-19. TCRdb reprocessed the 5' RACE reads with MiXCR, giving one entry per CDR3 protein. Here the sample spans under 400,000 distinct CDR3 sequences, 28% being singletons. The sample consisted of PBMCs or a T cell subset sorted from them (not recorded which). The receptor source for this set is an adult woman who had mild COVID-19 (a few samples of this study predate the infection). Cell type and time point are not known. The CDR3 runs from the conserved cysteine through the conserved F or W. Each record gives: J gene, V gene, clone size, D gene, CDR3 DNA, CDR3 protein. The D gene is left open where the match is weak. The listing skips clone size in some rows; elsewhere it reads once, few, many or a size class.

J: TRBJ2-7
V: TRBV15
size: NA
D: NA
DNA: TGTGCCACCAGCAGAGGCTCCTCCGGGAGTAGCTACGAGCAGTACTTC
CDR3: CATSRGSSGSSYEQYF

J: TRBJ2-4
V: TRBV25-1
size: many
D: TRBD1
DNA: TGTGCCAGCAGTGAAGTAGGAAGGACAGGGCGGACGAACATTCAGTACTTC
CDR3: CASSEVGRTGRTNIQYF

J: TRBJ1-3
V: TRBV12-3/TRBV12-4
size: few
D: NA
DNA: TGTGCCAGCATCCTGGGAACTGGAAACACCATATATTTT
CDR3: CASILGTGNTIYF

J: TRBJ1-1
V: TRBV20-1
size: NA
D: NA
DNA: TGCAGTGCTAGAGCGGTCCAGGGGAACACTGAAGCTTTCTTT
CDR3: CSARAVQGNTEAFF

J: TRBJ1-3
V: TRBV20-1
size: few
D: NA
DNA: TGCAGTGCTGCCCCGGGGTGGAACACCATATATTTT
CDR3: CSAAPGWNTIYF

J: TRBJ1-5
V: TRBV19
size: few
D: TRBD1
DNA: TGTGCCAGTACACTGACAGGGGCACGCAATCAGCCCCAGCATTTT
CDR3: CASTLTGARNQPQHF

J: TRBJ2-7
V: TRBV15
size: NA
D: TRBD1
DNA: TGTGCCACCAGCAGAGACAGGGGGACGGGTTACGAGCAGTACTTC
CDR3: CATSRDRGTGYEQYF

J: TRBJ2-7
V: TRBV12-3/TRBV12-4
size: few
D: TRBD1
DNA: TGTGCCAGCAGTTTGGGGACAGGGGGTAACGAGCAGTACTTC
CDR3: CASSLGTGGNEQYF

J: TRBJ1-5
V: TRBV13
size: NA
D: NA
DNA: TGTGCCAGCAGCTTTAGGGGGAACGGCAATCAGCCCCAGCATTTT
CDR3: CASSFRGNGNQPQHF

J: TRBJ2-1
V: TRBV6-2/TRBV6-3
size: NA
D: NA
DNA: TGTGCCAGCAGTTACCAACACCCTTCCTACAATGAGCAGTTCTTC
CDR3: CASSYQHPSYNEQFF

J: TRBJ2-1
V: TRBV20-1
size: NA
D: TRBD2
DNA: TGCAGTGTCCCAAGGAGGGGACTAGCCGATGAGCAGTTCTTC
CDR3: CSVPRRGLADEQFF

J: TRBJ2-2
V: TRBV7-6
size: NA
D: NA
DNA: TGTGCCAGCAGCCGCTCTTCCGGGGAGCTGTTTTTT
CDR3: CASSRSSGELFF

J: TRBJ1-2
V: TRBV15
size: few
D: NA
DNA: TGTGCCACCAGCAGAGGACAGAGGGACCTATCTGGCTACACCTTC
CDR3: CATSRGQRDLSGYTF

J: TRBJ2-1
V: TRBV7-2
size: many
D: TRBD2
DNA: TGTGCCAGCAGCCGACTAGCTCTTCGGAATGAGCAGTTCTTC
CDR3: CASSRLALRNEQFF

J: TRBJ2-1
V: TRBV7-9
size: NA
D: NA
DNA: TGTGCCAGCAGCCCCATGGGCGGGCTAAGGGTTCACAATGAGCAGTTCTTC
CDR3: CASSPMGGLRVHNEQFF

J: TRBJ2-5
V: TRBV10-3
size: few
D: TRBD2
DNA: TGTGCCATCAGAGAGGGACTAGCGGGGGAGACCCAGTACTTC
CDR3: CAIREGLAGETQYF

J: TRBJ2-2
V: TRBV5-6
size: NA
D: NA
DNA: TGTGCCAGCAGCTTGAGACGTAGGGCCGGGGAGCTGTTTTTT
CDR3: CASSLRRRAGELFF

J: TRBJ2-1
V: TRBV29-1
size: few
D: NA
DNA: TGCAGCGTCTCTCCCCCCGGCGGGCTTTACAATGAGCAGTTCTTC
CDR3: CSVSPPGGLYNEQFF

J: TRBJ1-1
V: TRBV5-1
size: many
D: NA
DNA: TGCGCCAGCAGCTTGGTAGGAGGGAACACTGAAGCTTTCTTT
CDR3: CASSLVGGNTEAFF

J: TRBJ2-6
V: TRBV4-1
size: few
D: NA
DNA: TGCGCCAGCAGCAACCCCCTAGTGGGGGCCAACGTCCTGACTTTC
CDR3: CASSNPLVGANVLTF

J: TRBJ2-1
V: TRBV15
size: few
D: TRBD2
DNA: TGTGCCACCAGCAGAGAAGAGTCTCTAGCGGGGGCCCCCTCCTACAATGAGCAGTTCTTC
CDR3: CATSREESLAGAPSYNEQFF

J: TRBJ2-7
V: TRBV2
size: NA
D: TRBD2
DNA: TGTGCCAGCAGTTCCGGACTAGCGGGAATCTACGAGCAGTACTTC
CDR3: CASSSGLAGIYEQYF

J: TRBJ1-2
V: TRBV7-2
size: once
D: NA
DNA: TGTGCCAGCAGCTTAGGATCATCGGCGGGCTATGGCTACACCTTC
CDR3: CASSLGSSAGYGYTF